This passage covers 2 T cell receptor beta chains from one sample sequenced in a study of cytomegalovirus exposure and HLA in healthy donors (dated by TCRdb to 2016 to 2017). Library prep was done by the immunoSEQ multiplex PCR assay. TCRdb re-hosts the immuneACCESS table, in-frame sequences only. Its copies lack some clones; in the studies checked, an unresolved V gene accounts for under half of them, and the cause for the rest is not known. The sample records some 140,000 clones, just under 90% of which are singletons. Around 5.9% of the sample is in the top ten clones. The sequencing sample was made of PBMCs. Receptors originate from a woman younger than 45 in good health and CMV-seropositive.

This clone was recorded only once. The J gene is TRBJ2-5, the V gene TRBV4-2, with TRBD2 matching 11 bases. J lost 4 bases, V lost 6 bases, and 7 bases had no gene match. The CDR3 has 15 residues. CDR1 and CDR2 from the germline V gene are LGHNA and YNFKEQ. The CDR3 loop reads CASRTGTSGLETQYF. The DNA of the CDR3 is TGTGCCAGCAGGACAGGGACTAGCGGCCTAGAGACCCAGTACTTC.

The chain has TRBV27 and TRBJ1-2; D not certain. The CDR3 has 13 residues. Trimming took 6 bases from V and 6 from J, leaving 14 bases between them. Germline V lookup: CDR1 MNHEY, CDR2 SMNVEV (reference sequence). The CDR3 loop is CASSLTPGNGYTF. The CDR3 nucleotides are TGTGCCAGCAGCCTCACCCCGGGGAATGGCTACACCTTC.